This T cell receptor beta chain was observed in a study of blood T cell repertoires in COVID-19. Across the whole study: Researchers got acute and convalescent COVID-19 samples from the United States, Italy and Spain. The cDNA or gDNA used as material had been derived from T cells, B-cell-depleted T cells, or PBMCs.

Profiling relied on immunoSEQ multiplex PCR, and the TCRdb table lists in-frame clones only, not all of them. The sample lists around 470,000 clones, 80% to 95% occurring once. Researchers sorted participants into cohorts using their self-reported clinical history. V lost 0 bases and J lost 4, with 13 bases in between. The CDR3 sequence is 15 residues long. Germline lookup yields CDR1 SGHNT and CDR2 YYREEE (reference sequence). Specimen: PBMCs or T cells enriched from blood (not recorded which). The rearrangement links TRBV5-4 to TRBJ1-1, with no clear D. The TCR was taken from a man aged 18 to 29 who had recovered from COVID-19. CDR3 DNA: TGTGCCAGCAGCTTGGGGGGAGGTTCGAGCACTGAAGCTTTCTTT. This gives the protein CASSLGGGSSTEAFF.